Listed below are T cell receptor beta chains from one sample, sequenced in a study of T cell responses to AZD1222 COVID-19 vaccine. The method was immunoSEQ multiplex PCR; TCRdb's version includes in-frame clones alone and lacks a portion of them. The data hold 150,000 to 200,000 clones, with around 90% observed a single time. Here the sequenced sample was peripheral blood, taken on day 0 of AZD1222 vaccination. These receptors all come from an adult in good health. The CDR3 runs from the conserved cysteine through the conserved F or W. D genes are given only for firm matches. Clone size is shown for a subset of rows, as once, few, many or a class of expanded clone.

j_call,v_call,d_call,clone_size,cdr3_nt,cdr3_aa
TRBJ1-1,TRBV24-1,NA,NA,TGTGCCACCAGTGACCCGAGTCAGGGAGGGGTGAGTGGAGCTTTCTTT,CATSDPSQGGVSGAFF
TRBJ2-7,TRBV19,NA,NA,TGTGCCAGTAGTGGGTGGGGCTCCTACGAGCAGTACTTC,CASSGWGSYEQYF
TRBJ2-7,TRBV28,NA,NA,TGTGCCACCACTATAACAGGGTTTCTCGCCGAGCAGTACTTC,CATTITGFLAEQYF
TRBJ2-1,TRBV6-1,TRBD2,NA,TGTGCCAGCAGTGAAGATGCCTGGCTAGCGGTCTACAATGAGCAGTTCTTC,CASSEDAWLAVYNEQFF
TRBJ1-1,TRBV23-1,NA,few,TGCGCCAGCAGTCCCCCACGGAGGTCTTACTATGTGGGGACTGAAGCTTTCTTT,CASSPPRRSYYVGTEAFF
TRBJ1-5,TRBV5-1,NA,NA,TGCGCCAGCAGCTTGGCGGGAGGGGGGGGCAATCAGCCCCAGCATTTT,CASSLAGGGGNQPQHF
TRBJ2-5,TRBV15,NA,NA,TGTGCCACCAGCAGGATCAGCCCCGCCCAGGAGACCCAGTACTTC,CATSRISPAQETQYF
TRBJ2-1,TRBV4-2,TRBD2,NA,TGTGCCAGCAGCCAAGCTGGGCTAGCGGGAGACAATGAGCAGTTCTTC,CASSQAGLAGDNEQFF
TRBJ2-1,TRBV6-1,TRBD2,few,TGTGCCAGCAGTGGCGAGACTAGCGGTATTCTCTACAATGAGCAGTTCTTC,CASSGETSGILYNEQFF
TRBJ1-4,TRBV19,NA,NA,TGTGCCAGTAGCCAAATGGGGGACGGAGAAAAACTGTTTTTT,CASSQMGDGEKLFF
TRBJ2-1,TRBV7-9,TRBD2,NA,TGTGCCAGCAGCTTGACTAGCGGGGGGAAGCAGTTCTTC,CASSLTSGGKQFF
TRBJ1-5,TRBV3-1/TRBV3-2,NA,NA,TGTGCCAGCAGCCACACGATGGGCCGGGAGCCCCAGCATTTT,CASSHTMGREPQHF
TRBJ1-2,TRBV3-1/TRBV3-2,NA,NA,TGTGCCAGCAGCCACCTGGACGGTAACTACTATGGCTACACCTTC,CASSHLDGNYYGYTF
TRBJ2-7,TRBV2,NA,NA,TGTGCCAGCACCGAAAGGGGCGGACTAACCTACGAGCAGTACTTC,CASTERGGLTYEQYF
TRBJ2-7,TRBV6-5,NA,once,TGTGCCAGCAGTTCCGACAGGTCCTACGAGCAGTACTTC,CASSSDRSYEQYF
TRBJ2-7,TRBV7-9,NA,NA,TGTGCCAGCAGCTTGCTCCGGTACGAGCAGTACTTC,CASSLLRYEQYF
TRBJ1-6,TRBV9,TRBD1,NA,TGTGCCAGCAGCGTAGGACAGGGGATCGGTTCACCCCTCCACTTT,CASSVGQGIGSPLHF
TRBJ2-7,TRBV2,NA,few,TGTGCCAGCAAGGATGGCGAATCACACTACGAGCAGTACTTC,CASKDGESHYEQYF
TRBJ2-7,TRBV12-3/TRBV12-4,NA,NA,TGTGCCAGCACCGTCATAGGTTACGAGCAGTACTTC,CASTVIGYEQYF
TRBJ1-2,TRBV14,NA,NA,TGTGCCAGCAGCCAGTTCCTAGGGGGAGTGGATGGCTACACCTTC,CASSQFLGGVDGYTF
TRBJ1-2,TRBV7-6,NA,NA,TGTGCCAGCAGCCCCAGCTTAGAGGGGGGCGACTATGGCTACACCTTC,CASSPSLEGGDYGYTF
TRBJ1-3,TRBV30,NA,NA,TGTGCCTGGACCCGTTCCTCTGGAAACACCATATATTTT,CAWTRSSGNTIYF
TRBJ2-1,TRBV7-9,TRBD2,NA,TGTGCCAGCAGCGGAAAGCGGGGGAGCTCCTACAATGAGCAGTTCTTC,CASSGKRGSSYNEQFF
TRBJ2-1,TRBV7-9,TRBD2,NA,TGTGCCAGCAGCTTAAGGAGGCTAGCGGGAGGCCTCTCCTACAATGAGCAGTTCTTC,CASSLRRLAGGLSYNEQFF
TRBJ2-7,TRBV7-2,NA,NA,TGTGCCAGCAGCCTCGACTTGGGGAACGGCTACGAGCAGTACTTC,CASSLDLGNGYEQYF
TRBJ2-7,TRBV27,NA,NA,TGTGCCAGCAGTTTAGGGTCAACCTACGAGCAGTACTTC,CASSLGSTYEQYF
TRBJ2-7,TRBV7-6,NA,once,TGTGCCAGCAGCTTAGCGGGAGGCCTCTCCTACGAGCAGTACTTC,CASSLAGGLSYEQYF
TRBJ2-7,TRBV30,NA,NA,TGTGCCTGGAGCAAGACGGGGAGAGGGTACGAGCAGTACTTC,CAWSKTGRGYEQYF
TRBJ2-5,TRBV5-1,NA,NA,TGCGCCAGCAGCTTGGAGGGTCGTCAGCGCCAAGAGACCCAGTACTTC,CASSLEGRQRQETQYF
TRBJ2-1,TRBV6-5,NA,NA,TGTGCCAGCACCCTGGACACCTACAATGAGCAGTTCTTC,CASTLDTYNEQFF
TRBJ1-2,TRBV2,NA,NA,TGTGCCAGCAGTCAAAGGTTGGTGTATGGCTACACCTTC,CASSQRLVYGYTF
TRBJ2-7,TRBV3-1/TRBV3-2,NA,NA,TGTGCCAGCAGCCAAGTTGCCCCCTCGGCCGAGCAGTACTTC,CASSQVAPSAEQYF
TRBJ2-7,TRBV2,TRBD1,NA,TGTGCCAGCAGTTTCCGGGACAGTTTCTACGAGCAGTACTTC,CASSFRDSFYEQYF